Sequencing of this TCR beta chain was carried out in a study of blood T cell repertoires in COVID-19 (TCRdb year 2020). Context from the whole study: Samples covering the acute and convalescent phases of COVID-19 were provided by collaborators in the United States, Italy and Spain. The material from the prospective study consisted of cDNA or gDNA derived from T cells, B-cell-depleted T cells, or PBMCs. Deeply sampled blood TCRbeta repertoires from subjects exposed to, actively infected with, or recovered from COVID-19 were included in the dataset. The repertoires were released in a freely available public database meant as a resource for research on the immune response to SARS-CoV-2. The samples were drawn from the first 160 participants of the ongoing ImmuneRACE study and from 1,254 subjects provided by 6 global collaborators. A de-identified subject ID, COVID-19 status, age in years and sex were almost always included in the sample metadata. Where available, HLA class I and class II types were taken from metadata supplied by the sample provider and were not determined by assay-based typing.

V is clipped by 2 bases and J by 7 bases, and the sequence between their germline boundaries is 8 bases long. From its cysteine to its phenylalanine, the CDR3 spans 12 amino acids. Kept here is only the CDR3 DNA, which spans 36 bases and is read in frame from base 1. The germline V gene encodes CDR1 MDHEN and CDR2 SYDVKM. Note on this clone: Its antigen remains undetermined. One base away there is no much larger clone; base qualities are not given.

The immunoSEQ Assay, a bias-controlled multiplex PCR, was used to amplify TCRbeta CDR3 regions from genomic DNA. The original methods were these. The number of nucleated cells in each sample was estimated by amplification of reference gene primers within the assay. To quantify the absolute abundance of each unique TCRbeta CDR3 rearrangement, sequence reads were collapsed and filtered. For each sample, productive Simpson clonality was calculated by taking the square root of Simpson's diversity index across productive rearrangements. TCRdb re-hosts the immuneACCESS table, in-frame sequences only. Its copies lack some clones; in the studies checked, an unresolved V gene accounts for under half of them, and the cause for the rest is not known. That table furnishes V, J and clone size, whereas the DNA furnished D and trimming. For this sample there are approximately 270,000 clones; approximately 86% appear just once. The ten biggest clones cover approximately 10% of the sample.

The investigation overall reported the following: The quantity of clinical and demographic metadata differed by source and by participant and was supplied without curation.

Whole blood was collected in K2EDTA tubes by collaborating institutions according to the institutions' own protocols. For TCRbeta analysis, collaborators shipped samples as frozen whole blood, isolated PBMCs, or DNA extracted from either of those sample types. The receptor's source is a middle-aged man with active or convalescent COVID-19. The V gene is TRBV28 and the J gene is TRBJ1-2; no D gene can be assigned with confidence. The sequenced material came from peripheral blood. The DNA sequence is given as TGTGCCAGCAGTTTAGAGGGCATTGGCTACACCTTC. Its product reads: CASSLEGIGYTF.